This T cell receptor (beta chain) derives from a study of cytomegalovirus exposure and HLA in healthy donors. Study-wide points: TCR beta V- and J-gene trimming, according to a later analysis, was linked to a missense DCLRE1C variant. Across HLA loci, a later analysis found differing TCR association rates, with DRB1 most and HLA-C fewest. In vitro experiments confirmed that a few CMV-associated chains were specific for CMV antigens.

13 Jbeta primers and 60 Vbeta primers were used for the PCR. Only in-frame clones appear in the TCRdb table, and some are missing; sequencing was by immunoSEQ multiplex PCR. The table shows 150,000 to 200,000 clones, with approximately 81% occurring only once. Points on this clone: Its antigen is undetermined.

Donors in the study were healthy people who gave bone marrow. Germline assignment: CDR1 SNHLY and CDR2 FYNNEI. The trim removed 6 bases at V and 4 bases at J, leaving 5 bases unmatched. The CDR3 totals 13 residues. V gene TRBV2 combines with J gene TRBJ2-5, with 7 bases that match TRBD1. This TCR was recovered from a young woman in good health and CMV-seropositive. The source material was PBMCs. CDR3 region: CASRRGQGETQYF. For the CDR3, the DNA is TGTGCCAGCAGGAGGGGGCAGGGAGAGACCCAGTACTTC. The variable domain in full, with the rest retrieved from reference TRBV2 and TRBJ2-5, is EPEVTQTPSHQVTQMGQEVILRCVPISNHLYFYWYRQILGQKVEFLVSFYNNEISEKSEIFDDQFSVERPDGSNFTLKIRSTKLEDSAMYFCASRRGQGETQYFGPGTRLLVL.